The following is a TCR beta chain sequence with its context. Its antigen is unknown. The CDR3 runs to 13 residues. V was clipped by 8 bases and J by 3 bases, with 13 bases between them. From germline, CDR1 is SNHLY and CDR2 FYNNEI. The time point: week 47, end of study. With topical imiquimod, each dose of the vaccine consisted of 300 ug of mutant IDH1 20-mer peptide. The sample is drawn from a study of a mutant IDH1 vaccine in newly diagnosed glioma. Sequencing was performed with immunoSEQ multiplex PCR; in TCRdb, only in-frame clones are kept and a portion is missing. The sample shows approximately 11,000 clones, 81% of them seen only once. Findings of the study overall: Alterations occurring in top peripheral T cell clonotypes seemed unrelated to pseudoprogression.

The sequence derives from a man aged 25 to 40 with glioma. This specimen was PBMCs, taken from a glioma patient whose treatment included an IDH1 peptide vaccine. This rearrangement joins TRBV2 to TRBJ2-5; no clear D gene. CDR3 coding DNA: TGTGCCAGCCGGCGGCAGACCAAAGAGACCCAGTACTTC. It encodes CASRRQTKETQYF. Drawing the rest from reference TRBV2 and TRBJ2-5, the complete variable domain is EPEVTQTPSHQVTQMGQEVILRCVPISNHLYFYWYRQILGQKVEFLVSFYNNEISEKSEIFDDQFSVERPDGSNFTLKIRSTKLEDSAMYFCASRRQTKETQYFGPGTRLLVL.